This TCR beta chain derives from a study of cytomegalovirus exposure and HLA in healthy donors. Unmatched junction bases numbered 5, after V lost 4 bases and J lost 5 bases. The germline CDR1 and CDR2 sequences are WSHSY and SAAADI. The CDR3 totals 13 residues. Study-level findings and limits: Associated with cytomegalovirus, according to the listing, were around 160 TCR beta chains. Relative to equally common others, HLA-associated TCR beta chains showed greater clonal expansion in a later analysis.

Comment on this clone: Its antigen is unidentified.

It was with 60 Vbeta and 13 Jbeta primers that the PCR ran. The repertoire was sequenced with immunoSEQ multiplex PCR; TCRdb's copy has only in-frame clones and lacks some. The sample yields approximately 190,000 clones, 70% to 85% seen once. The V call is TRBV10-2, the J call TRBJ2-7; 7 positions match TRBD2. Sequenced material: PBMCs. This TCR was recovered from a man aged 35 to 55 in good health and CMV-seropositive. CDR3 region: CASSGQGGDEQYF. In DNA form, the CDR3 reads TGCGCCAGCAGTGGCCAGGGAGGGGACGAGCAGTACTTC.